The T cell receptor (beta chain) described here comes from a study of shared clonotypes between healthy human individuals. The study, taken as a whole, reports: Incomplete sequencing of sorted subsets was indicated by rarefaction despite large depth. Generation probabilities were higher for clonotypes shared across all four sorted-subset donors than for unshared ones.

V was pared by 3 bases and J by 0 bases, with 21 bases between. Germline V CDR1 and CDR2: MDHEN, SYDVKM. The CDR3 is made up of 19 amino acids. A word on this clone: What it binds is not known.

Measured with immunoSEQ multiplex PCR; TCRdb has only the in-frame clones, and not every one. The repertoire includes roughly 1.4 million clones, 98% of them detected once, and 0.36% sits in the top ten. The source is a man aged 30 to 39 in good health. Sequenced material: naive CD4+ T cells sorted from blood. The subset: CD45RA+ positively selected. The V call is TRBV28, the J call TRBJ1-3, with D perhaps TRBD1 (6 bases). CDR3 DNA: TGTGCCAGCAGTTTTTTAGCCTACAGGGTTCCGACCTCTGGAAACACCATATATTTT. Translated, it gives CASSFLAYRVPTSGNTIYF.